One sample yielded the 27 T cell receptor beta chains listed below, sequenced in a study of PD-1 blockade in classical Hodgkin lymphoma. Each patient's relapse followed autologous stem cell transplantation, and brentuximab vedotin exposure varied. TCRdb keeps only in-frame clones here, not all; method: immunoSEQ multiplex PCR. Of tens of thousands of clones listed, about two thirds are singletons. Sequenced material: peripheral blood mononuclear cells (PBMCs), taken before the second cycle of nivolumab. The receptors were gathered from a human donor with classical Hodgkin lymphoma.

CDR3 in amino acids: CASSLRTSSDSPLHF. The CDR3 nucleotides read TGTGCCAGCAGCCTGAGGACGTCTTCTGATTCACCCCTCCACTTT. The rearrangement links TRBV6-1 to TRBJ1-6, with D uncertain. The germline V gene encodes CDR1 MNHNS and CDR2 SASEGT. The CDR3 loop spans 15 amino acids. V was clipped by 6 bases and J by 8 bases, with 17 bases between them.

V is TRBV14 and J is TRBJ1-4; possibly TRBD1 for D (6 bases). Trimming removed 3 bases from V and 4 bases from J, with 15 bases in between. Per the germline V gene, CDR1 is SGHDN and CDR2 is FVKESK. This CDR3 spans 16 amino acids. DNA for the CDR3: TGTGCCAGCAGCCAGGACCCACAGGGTAGTAATGAAAAACTGTTTTTT. Amino acid sequence: CASSQDPQGSNEKLFF.

The rearrangement uses TRBV7-9 and TRBJ2-5; TRBD1 aligns across 9 bases. The CDR3 consists of 14 residues. CDR1 is SEHNR and CDR2 is FQNEAQ in the germline V gene (reference sequence). The V segment lost 4 bases and the J segment 6 bases; nucleotides outside the gene matches: 6. The CDR3 DNA reads as TGTGCCAGCAGCTACAGGGACAGGGCCAAGACCCAGTACTTC. It translates to CASSYRDRAKTQYF.

The V and J genes are TRBV19 and TRBJ2-7; 7 bases match TRBD1. The CDR3 consists of 15 residues. Per the germline V gene, CDR1 is LNHDA and CDR2 is SQIVND (reference sequence). J gave up 1 base and V 6 bases, and 9 bases lay outside the gene matches. The CDR3 coding sequence is TGTGCCAGTAGAGGGACAGCCGGGCCGTCCTACGAGCAGTACTTC. Its translation is CASRGTAGPSYEQYF.

Note on this clone: This sample also contains other DNA sequences that code for the same CDR3. V and J are TRBV28 and TRBJ1-5; D ambiguous. Trimming removed 4 bases from V and 0 bases from J, with 4 bases in between. The germline CDR1 and CDR2 sequences are MDHEN and SYDVKM. The CDR3 is made up of 13 amino acids. The DNA of the CDR3 is TGTGCCAGCAGTTCTTATAGCAATCAGCCCCAGCATTTT. Amino acids: CASSSYSNQPQHF.

CDR3 sequence reads: CAWSYQLGGSSYNEQFF. DNA of the CDR3: TGTGCCTGGAGCTACCAGTTGGGGGGAAGCTCCTACAATGAGCAGTTCTTC. The rearrangement joins TRBV30 to TRBJ2-1; D possibly corresponds to TRBD2 (6 bases). The CDR3 covers 17 residues. Trimming took 3 bases from V and 0 from J, leaving 18 bases between them. Germline V gene sequence: CDR1 GTSNPN, CDR2 SVGIG (reference sequence).

The chain recombines TRBV19 with TRBJ1-1, with 7 bases identical to TRBD1. V lost 2 bases and J lost 1; bases outside the gene matches: 19. The CDR3 covers 20 residues. Germline values: CDR1 LNHDA, CDR2 SQIVND (reference sequence). CDR3 DNA sequence: TGTGCCAGTAGTATAAGGGGGCAATTTCAGGTATGGCTCGAGAACACTGAAGCTTTCTTT. Translating it yields CASSIRGQFQVWLENTEAFF. The complete variable domain, with remaining parts taken from reference TRBV19 and TRBJ1-1, reads DGGITQSPKYLFRKEGQNVTLSCEQNLNHDAMYWYRQDPGQGLRLIYYSQIVNDFQKGDIAEGYSVSREKKESFPLTVTSAQKNPTAFYLCASSIRGQFQVWLENTEAFFGQGTRLTVV.

V gene TRBV5-1 combines with J gene TRBJ2-3; 11 bases map to TRBD2. The junction had 7 bases not matched to a gene; V was cut back by 4 bases and J by 0 bases. Germline lookup yields CDR1 SGHRS and CDR2 YFSETQ. There are 17 residues in the CDR3. CDR3 residues: CASSPRTSGPSTDTQYF. CDR3 coding DNA: TGCGCCAGCAGCCCCCGGACTAGCGGGCCTAGCACAGATACGCAGTATTTT.

The chain joins TRBV10-3 to TRBJ1-1; no clear D. Between the trimmed V and J ends, which lost 0 bases and 2 bases, there was a span of 13 bases. There are 16 residues in the CDR3. The germline V gene has CDR1 ENHRY and CDR2 SYGVKD. This chain's CDR3 is CAISESNRRINTEAFF. CDR3 in DNA: TGTGCCATCAGTGAGTCGAATCGACGGATAAACACTGAAGCTTTCTTT.

About this clone: One end of the junction is discordant with germline, which a read error may explain. The rearrangement joins TRBV11-2 to TRBJ2-5, with 8 bases identical to TRBD2. Germline CDR1 SGHAT, CDR2 FQNNGV. There are 12 residues in the CDR3. For the CDR3, the DNA is TGTGCCAGCAGCCCGCTGACTAGCGATCCCCACTTC. Translation: CASSPLTSDPHF.

The J gene is TRBJ2-1, the V gene TRBV18; no firm D call. The ends were cut back, 2 bases at V and 7 bases at J, with 9 bases in the middle. This CDR3 has 13 residues. Looked up from germline, CDR1 is KGHSH and CDR2 is LQKENI. The CDR3 coding sequence is TGTGCCAGCTCACCATCCGCCCGGAATGAGCAGTTCTTC. Protein sequence: CASSPSARNEQFF.

The table lists this clone with a count of one. The gene calls are TRBV6-5 and TRBJ2-7; TRBD1 agrees at 9 bases. V gave up 0 bases and J gave up 4 bases; unmatched junction bases: 4. Germline V gene lookup returns CDR1 MNHEY and CDR2 SVGAGI. The CDR3 length is 15 residues. The CDR3 is CASSYSGTGLYEQYF. CDR3 nucleotides: TGTGCCAGCAGTTACTCTGGGACAGGGTTGTACGAGCAGTACTTC.

This sequence joins TRBV6-5 and TRBJ1-3, with no clear D. The CDR3 sequence is 12 residues long. Trimming shortened V by 8 bases and J by 0 bases, and 5 bases separated the two germline ends. The V gene's germline CDR1 is MNHEY and CDR2 SVGAGI. The CDR3 region has the DNA TGTGCCAGCGTAAGCTCTGGAAACACCATATATTTT. Translated, it gives CASVSSGNTIYF.

CDR3: CASSSPLAGLYNEQFF. The DNA of the CDR3 is TGTGCCAGCAGTTCCCCTCTAGCGGGACTATACAATGAGCAGTTCTTC. The chain joins TRBV28 to TRBJ2-1; 9 bases match TRBD2. The CDR3 consists of 16 residues. J lost 4 bases, V lost 4 bases, and 8 bases had no gene match. The germline CDR1 and CDR2 sequences are MDHEN and SYDVKM.

This clone occurred a few times. CDR3 nucleotides: TGTGCCAGCAGCAGGGGGCAGACAGATACGCAGTATTTT. Translating gives CASSRGQTDTQYF. The chain carries TRBV7-3 and TRBJ2-3; 7 bases match TRBD1. The ends lost 5 bases at V and 3 bases at J; junction bases unmatched: 2. Germline CDR1 is SGHTA and CDR2 is FQGTGA. The CDR3 is made up of 13 amino acids. Based on the CDR3 plus reference TRBV7-3 and TRBJ2-3, the full variable domain is GAGVSQTPSNKVTEKGKYVELRCDPISGHTALYWYRQSLGQGPEFLIYFQGTGAADDSGLPNDRFFAVRPEGSVSTLKIQRTERGDSAVYLCASSRGQTDTQYFGPGTRLTVL.

The V call is TRBV28, the J call TRBJ1-2; tentative D call: TRBD1 (5 bases). Looked up from germline, CDR1 is MDHEN and CDR2 is SYDVKM. V lost 6 bases and J 8 bases, leaving 7 bases between the germline ends. The CDR3 covers 10 residues. The CDR3 is CASSRQGYTF. The CDR3 DNA reads TGTGCCAGCAGCCGACAGGGCTACACCTTC.

V is TRBV7-6 and J is TRBJ2-7; D might be TRBD1 (6 bases). The CDR3 loop spans 15 amino acids. Trimming pared 5 bases from V and 3 bases from J, leaving 17 bases between. Per germline, CDR1 SGHVS and CDR2 FNYEAQ. In nucleotides, the CDR3 is TGTGCCAGCAGCGGAGAGACAGGTTCTCGCTACGAGCAGTACTTC. It translates to CASSGETGSRYEQYF.

This rearrangement joins TRBV30 to TRBJ2-5; D is unresolved. The CDR3 has 11 residues. V gave up 4 bases and J gave up 4 bases, with 7 bases separating them. Germline lookup yields CDR1 GTSNPN and CDR2 SVGIG (reference sequence). This chain's CDR3 is CAWTIGETQYF. The CDR3, as DNA: TGTGCCTGGACGATCGGAGAGACCCAGTACTTC. Filled out from reference TRBV30 and TRBJ2-5, the complete variable domain reads SQTIHQWPATLVQPVGSPLSLECTVEGTSNPNLYWYRQAAGRGLQLLFYSVGIGQISSEVPQNLSASRPQDRQFILSSKKLLLSDSGFYLCAWTIGETQYFGPGTRLLVL.

The chain couples TRBV6-5 to TRBJ2-5, with unresolved D. Deletions cut 7 bases from V and 3 bases from J, with 15 bases between. Germline CDR1 MNHEY, CDR2 SVGAGI. This CDR3 spans 14 amino acids. CDR3 nucleotides: TGTGCCAGCAAACCAGGCCCTGTGAAAGAGACCCAGTACTTC. Protein product: CASKPGPVKETQYF.

As regards this clone: Distinct nucleotide sequences in the sample also encode this CDR3. This chain joins TRBV27 and TRBJ1-6; D is undetermined. V was cut by 3 bases and J by 7 bases, with 10 bases left in between. This CDR3 region has 14 residues. Germline V gene data show CDR1 as MNHEY and CDR2 as SMNVEV (reference sequence). The CDR3 loop is CASSLSQLNSPLHF. CDR3 in DNA: TGTGCCAGCAGTTTGAGTCAGCTAAATTCACCCCTCCACTTT.

This clone was detected only a few times. The V and J genes are TRBV25-1 and TRBJ1-4, with 7 positions matching TRBD1. With V trimmed by 5 bases and J by 15 bases, 9 bases remained unmatched. The CDR3 contains 12 residues. The germline V gene has CDR1 MGHDK and CDR2 SYGVNS. For the CDR3, the DNA is TGTGCCAGCAGTCCCACGGCAGGGGGTTTGTTTTTT. Translated, it gives CASSPTAGGLFF.

The chain couples TRBV7-3 to TRBJ2-5; TRBD2 might be the D (6 bases). Trimming left V 5 bases short and J 4 bases short, with 17 bases between. The CDR3 length is 15 residues. CDR1 and CDR2 from the germline V gene are SGHTA and FQGTGA. The CDR3 DNA reads TGTGCCAGCAGCCGCCTTGGGACTGACAGAGAGACCCAGTACTTC. Translating gives CASSRLGTDRETQYF.

This chain links TRBV11-2 with TRBJ1-1, with D uncertain. With 0 bases removed from V and 3 bases from J, the gap between germline ends came to 20 bases. CDR3 length: 18 residues. Looked up from germline, CDR1 is SGHAT and CDR2 is FQNNGV. DNA for the CDR3: TGTGCCAGCAGCTTAGATTATGTTAGGGAGACACTCTACACTGAAGCTTTCTTT. Its translation is CASSLDYVRETLYTEAFF.

V usage is TRBV7-3 and J usage is TRBJ2-6; TRBD2 agrees at 9 bases. Unmatched junction bases numbered 6, after V lost 1 base and J lost 2 bases. Per the germline V gene, CDR1 is SGHTA and CDR2 is FQGTGA. This CDR3 is 18 amino acids long. Here the CDR3 DNA reads TGTGCCAGCAGCTTAATTAGCGGGAGTATCGCTGGGGCCAACGTCCTGACTTTC. This codes for CASSLISGSIAGANVLTF.

This rearrangement joins TRBV5-6 to TRBJ1-1; no reliable D call. The CDR3 has 11 amino acids. Trimming cost V 3 bases and J 4 bases, with 4 bases left between them. Germline V gene data show CDR1 as SGHDT and CDR2 as YYEEEE. CDR3 sequence: CASSSVTEAFF. The CDR3 nucleotides read TGTGCCAGCAGCTCAGTCACTGAAGCTTTCTTT.

The chain uses TRBV5-4 and TRBJ2-5, with TRBD2 matching 9 bases. The germline gives CDR1 SGHNT, CDR2 YYREEE (reference sequence). CDR3 length equals 14 residues. The V and J ends lost 3 bases and 3 bases, in that order; junction bases with no gene match: 3. This chain's CDR3 is CASSSAGGEETQYF. CDR3 nucleotide sequence: TGTGCCAGCAGCTCGGCGGGAGGGGAAGAGACCCAGTACTTC.

The chain recombines TRBV28 with TRBJ2-2; D is ambiguous. In germline, CDR1 is MDHEN, CDR2 SYDVKM. Trimming left V 3 bases short and J 5 bases short, with 13 bases between. CDR3 length: 15 amino acids. The CDR3: CASSFRPSLTGELFF. The CDR3 bases are TGTGCCAGCAGTTTCCGTCCTTCCCTGACCGGGGAGCTGTTTTTT.